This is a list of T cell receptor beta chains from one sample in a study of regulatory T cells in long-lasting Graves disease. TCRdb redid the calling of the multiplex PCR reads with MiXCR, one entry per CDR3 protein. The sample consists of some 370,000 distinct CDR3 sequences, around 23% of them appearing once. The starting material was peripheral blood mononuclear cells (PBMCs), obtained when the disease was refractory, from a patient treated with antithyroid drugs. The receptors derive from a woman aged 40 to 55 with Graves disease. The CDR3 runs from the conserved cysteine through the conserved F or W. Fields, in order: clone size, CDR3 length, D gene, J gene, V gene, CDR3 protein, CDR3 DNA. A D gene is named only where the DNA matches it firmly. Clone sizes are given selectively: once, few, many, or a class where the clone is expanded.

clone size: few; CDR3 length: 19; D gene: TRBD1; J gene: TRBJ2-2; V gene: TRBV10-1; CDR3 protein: CASSPFGQGTQKNTGELFF; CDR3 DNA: TGCGCCAGCAGTCCCTTTGGACAGGGAACACAAAAGAACACCGGGGAGCTGTTTTTT
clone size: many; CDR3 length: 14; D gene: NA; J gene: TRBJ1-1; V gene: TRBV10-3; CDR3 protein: CAISEFLEGTEAFF; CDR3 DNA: TGTGCCATCAGTGAGTTCCTGGAAGGCACTGAAGCTTTCTTT
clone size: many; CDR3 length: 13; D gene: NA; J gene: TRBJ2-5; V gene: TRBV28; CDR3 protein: CASSYRVQETQYF; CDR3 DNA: TGTGCCAGCAGTTACAGGGTGCAAGAGACCCAGTACTTC
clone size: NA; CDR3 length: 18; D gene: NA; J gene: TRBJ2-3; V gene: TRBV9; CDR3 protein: CASSVDPHASSDTDTQYF; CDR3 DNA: TGTGCCAGCAGCGTAGACCCCCACGCTAGCAGCGACACAGATACGCAGTATTTT
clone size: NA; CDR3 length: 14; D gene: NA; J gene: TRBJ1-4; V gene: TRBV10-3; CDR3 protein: CAIREGATNEKLFF; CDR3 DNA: TGTGCCATCAGGGAAGGAGCAACTAATGAAAAACTGTTTTTT
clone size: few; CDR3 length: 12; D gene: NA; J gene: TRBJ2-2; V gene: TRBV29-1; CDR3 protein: CSVEVDTGELFF; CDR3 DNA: TGCAGCGTTGAAGTGGATACCGGGGAGCTGTTTTTT
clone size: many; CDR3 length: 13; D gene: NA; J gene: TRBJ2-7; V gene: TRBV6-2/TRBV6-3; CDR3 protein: CASSYHQNWAQYF; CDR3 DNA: TGTGCCAGCAGTTATCACCAGAATTGGGCGCAGTACTTC
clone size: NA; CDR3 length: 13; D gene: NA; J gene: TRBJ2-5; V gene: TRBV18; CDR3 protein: CASSQNSQETQYF; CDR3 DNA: TGTGCCAGCTCGCAGAACAGCCAAGAGACCCAGTACTTC
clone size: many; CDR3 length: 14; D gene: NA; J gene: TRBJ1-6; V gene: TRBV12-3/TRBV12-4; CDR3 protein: CASSLAGAYSPLHF; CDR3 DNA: TGTGCCAGCAGTTTAGCGGGGGCCTATTCACCCCTCCACTTT
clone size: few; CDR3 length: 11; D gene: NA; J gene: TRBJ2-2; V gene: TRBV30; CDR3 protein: CAWRQGGELFF; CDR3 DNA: TGTGCCTGGAGGCAGGGCGGGGAGCTGTTTTTT
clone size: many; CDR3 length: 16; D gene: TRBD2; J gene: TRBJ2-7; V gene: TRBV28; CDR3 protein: CASSPLDWGGSYEQYF; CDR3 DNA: TGTGCCAGCAGCCCCCTGGACTGGGGCGGGAGCTACGAGCAGTACTTC
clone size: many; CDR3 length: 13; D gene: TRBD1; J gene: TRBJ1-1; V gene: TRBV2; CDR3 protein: CATGTGTNTEAFF; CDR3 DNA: TGTGCTACCGGGACAGGTACGAACACTGAAGCTTTCTTT
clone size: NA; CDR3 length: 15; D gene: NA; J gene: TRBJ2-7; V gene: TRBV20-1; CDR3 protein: CSARFPGRTDYEQYF; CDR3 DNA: TGCAGTGCTAGATTCCCAGGGAGGACCGACTACGAGCAGTACTTC
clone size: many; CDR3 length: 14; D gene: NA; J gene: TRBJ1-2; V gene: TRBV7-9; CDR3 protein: CASSSVRQGYGYTF; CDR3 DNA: TGTGCCAGCAGCTCCGTGAGGCAGGGATATGGCTACACCTTC
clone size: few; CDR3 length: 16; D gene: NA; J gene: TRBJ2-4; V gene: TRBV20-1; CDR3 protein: CSARDLGEFAKNIQYF; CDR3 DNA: TGCAGTGCTAGAGATTTGGGCGAGTTTGCCAAAAACATTCAGTACTTC
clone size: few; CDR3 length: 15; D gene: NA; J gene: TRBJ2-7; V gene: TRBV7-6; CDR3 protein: CASSLAPGLTYEQYF; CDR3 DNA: TGTGCCAGCAGCTTAGCACCCGGACTGACCTACGAGCAGTACTTC
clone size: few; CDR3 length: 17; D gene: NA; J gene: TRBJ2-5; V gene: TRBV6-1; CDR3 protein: CASSETGVLLFGETQYF; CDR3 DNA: TGTGCCAGCAGTGAAACAGGAGTCTTGCTTTTCGGGGAGACCCAGTACTTC
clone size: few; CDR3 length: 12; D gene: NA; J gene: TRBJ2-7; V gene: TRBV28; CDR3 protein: CASSFRGYEQHF; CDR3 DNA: TGTGCCAGCAGTTTTCGAGGGTACGAGCAGCACTTC
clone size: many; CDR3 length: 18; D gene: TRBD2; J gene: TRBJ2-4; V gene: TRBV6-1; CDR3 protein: CASSTKPGLAGAKNIQYF; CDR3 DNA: TGTGCCAGCAGCACTAAACCAGGACTAGCGGGAGCCAAAAACATTCAGTACTTC
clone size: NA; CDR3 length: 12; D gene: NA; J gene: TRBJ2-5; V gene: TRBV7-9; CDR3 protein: CASSPAAGAVDF; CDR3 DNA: TGTGCCAGCAGCCCAGCGGCAGGCGCTGTCGACTTC
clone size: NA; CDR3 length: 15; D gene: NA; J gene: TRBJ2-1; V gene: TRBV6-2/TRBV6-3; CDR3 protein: CASSKGTAGNNEQFF; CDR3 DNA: TGTGCCAGCAGTAAGGGGACGGCAGGAAACAATGAGCAGTTCTTC
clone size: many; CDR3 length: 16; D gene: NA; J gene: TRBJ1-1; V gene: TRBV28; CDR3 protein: CASRVGGRTQNTEAFF; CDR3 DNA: TGTGCCAGCAGAGTAGGTGGCAGAACGCAGAACACTGAAGCTTTCTTT
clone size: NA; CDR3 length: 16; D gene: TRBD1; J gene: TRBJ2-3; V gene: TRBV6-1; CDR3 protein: CASTLNRGWGTDTQYF; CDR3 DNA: TGTGCCAGCACCCTCAACAGGGGATGGGGCACAGATACGCAGTATTTT
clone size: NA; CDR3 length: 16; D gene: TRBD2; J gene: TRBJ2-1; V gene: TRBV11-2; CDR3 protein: CASSFLGLAGGSEQFF; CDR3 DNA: TGTGCCAGCAGCTTCCTCGGACTAGCGGGAGGAAGTGAGCAGTTCTTC
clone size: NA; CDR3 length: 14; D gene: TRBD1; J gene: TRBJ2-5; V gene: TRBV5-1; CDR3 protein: CASSWGQLRETQYF; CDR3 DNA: TGCGCCAGCAGTTGGGGACAGTTACGAGAGACCCAGTACTTC
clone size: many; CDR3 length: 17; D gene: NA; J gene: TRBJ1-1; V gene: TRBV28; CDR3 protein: CASSLHFFKDLNTEAFF; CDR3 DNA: TGTGCCAGCAGTTTACATTTCTTTAAGGATTTGAACACTGAAGCTTTCTTT
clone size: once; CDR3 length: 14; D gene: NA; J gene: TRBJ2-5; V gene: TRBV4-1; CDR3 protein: CASSLNRLQETQYF; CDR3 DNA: TGCGCCAGCAGCCTCAATCGACTCCAAGAGACCCAATACTTC
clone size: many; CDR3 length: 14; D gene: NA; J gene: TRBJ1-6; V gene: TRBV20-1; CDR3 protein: CSAGTKSSGLPLHF; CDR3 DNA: TGCAGTGCGGGAACTAAAAGCTCGGGGTTACCCCTCCACTTT